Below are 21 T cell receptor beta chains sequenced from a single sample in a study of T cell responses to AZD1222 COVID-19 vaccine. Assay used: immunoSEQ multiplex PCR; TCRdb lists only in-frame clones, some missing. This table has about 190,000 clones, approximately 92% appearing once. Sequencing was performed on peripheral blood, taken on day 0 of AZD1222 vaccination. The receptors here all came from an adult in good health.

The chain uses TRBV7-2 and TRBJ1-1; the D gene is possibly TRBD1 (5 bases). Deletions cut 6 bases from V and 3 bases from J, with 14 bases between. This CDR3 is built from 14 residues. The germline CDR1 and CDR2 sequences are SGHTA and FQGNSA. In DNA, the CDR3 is TGTGCCAGCAGTCCGAGGCAGGGAGACACTGAAGCTTTCTTT. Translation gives CASSPRQGDTEAFF.

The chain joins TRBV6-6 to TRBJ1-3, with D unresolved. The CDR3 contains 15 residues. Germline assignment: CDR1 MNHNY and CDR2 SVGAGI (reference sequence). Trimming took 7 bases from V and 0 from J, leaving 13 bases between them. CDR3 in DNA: TGTGCCAGCACCCCTCGCGGGAACTCTGGAAACACCATATATTTT. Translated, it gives CASTPRGNSGNTIYF.

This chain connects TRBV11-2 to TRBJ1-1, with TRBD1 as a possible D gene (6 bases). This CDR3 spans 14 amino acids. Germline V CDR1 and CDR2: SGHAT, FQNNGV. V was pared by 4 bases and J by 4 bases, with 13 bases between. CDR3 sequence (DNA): TGTGCCAGCAGCTCCCAGGGGCGCAGCACTGAAGCTTTCTTT. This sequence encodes CASSSQGRSTEAFF. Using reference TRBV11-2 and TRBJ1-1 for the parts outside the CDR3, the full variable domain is EAGVAQSPRYKIIEKRQSVAFWCNPISGHATLYWYQQILGQGPKLLIQFQNNGVVDDSQLPKDRFSAERLKGVDSTLKIQPAKLEDSAVYLCASSSQGRSTEAFFGQGTRLTVV.

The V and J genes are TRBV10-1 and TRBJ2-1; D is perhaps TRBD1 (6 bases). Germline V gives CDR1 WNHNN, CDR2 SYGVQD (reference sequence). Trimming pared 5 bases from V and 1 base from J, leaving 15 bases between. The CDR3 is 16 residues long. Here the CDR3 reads CASSTGTTKSYNEQFF. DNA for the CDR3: TGCGCCAGCAGTACCGGGACAACTAAATCCTACAATGAGCAGTTCTTC.

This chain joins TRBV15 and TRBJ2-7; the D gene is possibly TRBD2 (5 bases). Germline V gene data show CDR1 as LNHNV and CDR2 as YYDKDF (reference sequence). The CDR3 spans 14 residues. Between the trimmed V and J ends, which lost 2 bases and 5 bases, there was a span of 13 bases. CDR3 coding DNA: TGTGCCACCAGCAGACGTAACGGGGTTGACGAGCAGTACTTC. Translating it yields CATSRRNGVDEQYF.

CDR3 nucleotide sequence: TGTGCCAGCAGTGAATACAGGAATAGCAATCAGCCCCAGCATTTT. It translates to CASSEYRNSNQPQHF. The chain uses TRBV6-1 and TRBJ1-5; D may be TRBD1 (5 bases). Trimming shortened V by 2 bases and J by 0 bases, and 8 bases separated the two germline ends. CDR1 is MNHNS and CDR2 is SASEGT in the germline V gene. This CDR3 comprises 15 residues.

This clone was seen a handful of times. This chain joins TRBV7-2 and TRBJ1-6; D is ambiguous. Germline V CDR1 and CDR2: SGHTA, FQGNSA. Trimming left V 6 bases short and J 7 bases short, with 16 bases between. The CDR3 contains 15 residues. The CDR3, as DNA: TGTGCCAGCAGTTCTATGGGGATGGGCAATTCACCCCTCCACTTT. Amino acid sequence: CASSSMGMGNSPLHF. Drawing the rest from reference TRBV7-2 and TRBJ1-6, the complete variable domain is GAGVSQSPSNKVTEKGKDVELRCDPISGHTALYWYRQSLGQGLEFLIYFQGNSAPDKSGLPSDRFSAERTGGSVSTLTIQRTQQEDSAVYLCASSSMGMGNSPLHFGNGTRLTVT.

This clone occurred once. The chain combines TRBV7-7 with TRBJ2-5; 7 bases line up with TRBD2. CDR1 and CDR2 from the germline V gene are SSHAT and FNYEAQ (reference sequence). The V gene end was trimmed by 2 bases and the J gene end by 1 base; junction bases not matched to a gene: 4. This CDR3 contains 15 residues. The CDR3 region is CASSLMGGGQETQYF. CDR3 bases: TGTGCCAGCAGCTTAATGGGCGGGGGCCAAGAGACCCAGTACTTC.

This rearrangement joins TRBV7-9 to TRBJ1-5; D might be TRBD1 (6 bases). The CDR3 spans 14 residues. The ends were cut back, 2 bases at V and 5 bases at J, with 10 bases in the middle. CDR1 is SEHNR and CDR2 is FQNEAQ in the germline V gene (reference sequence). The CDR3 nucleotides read TGTGCCAGCAGCTTAACGGGGGGCTATCAGCCCCAGCATTTT. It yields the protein CASSLTGGYQPQHF.

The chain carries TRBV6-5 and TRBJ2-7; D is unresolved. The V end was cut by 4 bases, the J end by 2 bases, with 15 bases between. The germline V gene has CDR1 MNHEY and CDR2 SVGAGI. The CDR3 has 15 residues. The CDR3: CASSSGRLLPYEQYF. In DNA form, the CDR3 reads TGTGCCAGCAGTTCCGGACGGCTACTCCCCTACGAGCAGTACTTC.

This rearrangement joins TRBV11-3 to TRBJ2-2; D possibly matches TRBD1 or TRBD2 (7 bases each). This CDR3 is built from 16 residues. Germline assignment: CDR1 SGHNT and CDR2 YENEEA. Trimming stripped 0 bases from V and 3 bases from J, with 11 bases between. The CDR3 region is CASSLEQGRDTGELFF. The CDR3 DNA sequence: TGTGCCAGCAGCTTAGAACAGGGGAGGGACACCGGGGAGCTGTTTTTT.

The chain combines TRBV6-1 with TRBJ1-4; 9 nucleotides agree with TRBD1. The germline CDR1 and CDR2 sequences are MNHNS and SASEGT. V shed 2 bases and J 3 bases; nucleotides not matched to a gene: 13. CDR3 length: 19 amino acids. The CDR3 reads CASSERRGTGFLANEKLFF. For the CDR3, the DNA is TGTGCCAGCAGTGAACGGAGGGGGACAGGGTTTTTAGCTAATGAAAAACTGTTTTTT.

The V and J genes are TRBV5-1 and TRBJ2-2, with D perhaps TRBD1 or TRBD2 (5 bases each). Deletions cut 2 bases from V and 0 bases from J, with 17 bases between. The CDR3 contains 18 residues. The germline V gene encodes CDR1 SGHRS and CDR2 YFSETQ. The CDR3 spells CASSFSRDPEANTGELFF. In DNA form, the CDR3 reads TGCGCCAGCAGCTTCTCCCGGGACCCCGAAGCGAACACCGGGGAGCTGTTTTTT.

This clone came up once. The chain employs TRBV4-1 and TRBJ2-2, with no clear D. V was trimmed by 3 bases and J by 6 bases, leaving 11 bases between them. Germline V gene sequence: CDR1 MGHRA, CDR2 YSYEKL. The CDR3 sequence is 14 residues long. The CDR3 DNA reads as TGCGCCAGCAGCCAGTCGGCCGCCTCCGGGGAGCTGTTTTTT. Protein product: CASSQSAASGELFF.

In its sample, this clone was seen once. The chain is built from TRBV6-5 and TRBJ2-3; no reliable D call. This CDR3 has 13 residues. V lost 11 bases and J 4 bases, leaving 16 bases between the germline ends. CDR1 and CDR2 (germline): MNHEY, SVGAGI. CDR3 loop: CAVRVLSADTQYF. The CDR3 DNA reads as TGTGCCGTCAGAGTGCTGAGTGCAGATACGCAGTATTTT.

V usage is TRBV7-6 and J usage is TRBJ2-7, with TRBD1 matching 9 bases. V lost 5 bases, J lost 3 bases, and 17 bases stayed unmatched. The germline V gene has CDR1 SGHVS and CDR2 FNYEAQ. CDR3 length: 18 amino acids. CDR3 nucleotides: TGTGCCAGCAGCACCTCGAGTGAACAGGGGGCTATGGACTACGAGCAGTACTTC. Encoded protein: CASSTSSEQGAMDYEQYF.

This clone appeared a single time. The CDR3 DNA sequence: TGTGCCAGTAGTTTCTTGGACTACACAGATACGCAGTATTTT. Translated, it gives CASSFLDYTDTQYF. This chain links TRBV19 with TRBJ2-3, with D perhaps TRBD2 (6 bases). The CDR3 is made up of 14 amino acids. CDR1 is LNHDA, CDR2 SQIVND, per germline (reference sequence). V lost 5 bases and J 2 bases, leaving 11 bases between the germline ends. The full variable domain, its missing parts supplied by reference TRBV19 and TRBJ2-3, is DGGITQSPKYLFRKEGQNVTLSCEQNLNHDAMYWYRQDPGQGLRLIYYSQIVNDFQKGDIAEGYSVSREKKESFPLTVTSAQKNPTAFYLCASSFLDYTDTQYFGPGTRLTVL.

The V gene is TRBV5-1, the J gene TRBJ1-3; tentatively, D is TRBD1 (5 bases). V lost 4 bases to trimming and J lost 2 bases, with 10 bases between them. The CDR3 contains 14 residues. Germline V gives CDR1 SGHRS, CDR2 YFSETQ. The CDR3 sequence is CASSMGGPGNTIYF. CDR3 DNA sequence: TGCGCCAGCAGCATGGGGGGTCCTGGAAACACCATATATTTT.

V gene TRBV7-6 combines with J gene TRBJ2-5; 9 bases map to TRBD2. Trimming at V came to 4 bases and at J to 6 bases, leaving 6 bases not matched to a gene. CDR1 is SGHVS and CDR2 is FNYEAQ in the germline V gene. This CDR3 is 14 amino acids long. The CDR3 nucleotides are TGTGCCAGCAGCTCAAGCGGGGGGAGGCAGACCCAGTACTTC. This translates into CASSSSGGRQTQYF.

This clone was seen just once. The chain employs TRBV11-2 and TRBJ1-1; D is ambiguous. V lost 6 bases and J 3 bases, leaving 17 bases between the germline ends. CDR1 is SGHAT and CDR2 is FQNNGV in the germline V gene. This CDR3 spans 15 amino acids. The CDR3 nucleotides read TGTGCCAGCAGTCTAGGTTGGGGAAGGGACACTGAAGCTTTCTTT. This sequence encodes CASSLGWGRDTEAFF.

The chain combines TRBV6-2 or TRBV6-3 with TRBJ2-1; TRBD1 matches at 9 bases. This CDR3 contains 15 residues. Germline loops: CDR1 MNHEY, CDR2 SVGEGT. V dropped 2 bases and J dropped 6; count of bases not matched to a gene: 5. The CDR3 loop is CASSYPGQGSNEQFF. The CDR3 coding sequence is TGTGCCAGCAGTTACCCGGGACAGGGAAGCAATGAGCAGTTCTTC.